These 8 T cell receptor beta chains share one sample of origin, sequenced in a study of cytomegalovirus exposure and HLA in healthy donors. Here immunoSEQ multiplex PCR was the method, and the copy in TCRdb shows in-frame clones only, minus some. The sample shows 200,000 to 300,000 clones, around nine tenths of them seen only once. The sample consisted of PBMCs. Receptors were obtained from a man aged 18 to 30 in good health and CMV-seronegative.

Comments on this clone: Because the CDR3 is missing its conserved closing phenylalanine or tryptophan, this is likely a read error. The DNA is left out, because the CDR3 cannot be placed on it with certainty; the CDR3 is given as TCRdb lists it. This sequence joins TRBV3-2 and TRBJ1-5. TRBV3-2 is tagged as a pseudogene. The CDR3 contains 9 residues when both ends are counted. The CDR3 loop reads CASSPRDSR.

A single count supports this clone. Other nucleotide sequences in the sample specify the same CDR3. The gene calls are TRBV27 and TRBJ1-6; D might be TRBD1 (5 bases). Deletions cut 11 bases from V and 1 base from J, with 9 bases between. CDR1 is MNHEY and CDR2 is SMNVEV in the germline V gene (reference sequence). The length of the CDR3 is 13 residues. CDR3 sequence: CASTGSYNSPLHF. CDR3 in DNA: TGTGCCTCAACAGGATCCTATAATTCACCCCTCCACTTT.

V usage is TRBV18 and J usage is TRBJ2-5, with D unclear. Trimming took 6 bases from V and 2 from J, leaving 4 bases between them. Germline V gives CDR1 KGHSH, CDR2 LQKENI. The CDR3 length is 11 residues. In nucleotides, the CDR3 is TGTGCCAGCTCCTTACAAGAGACCCAGTACTTC. Amino acids: CASSLQETQYF. The full variable domain, completed using reference TRBV18 and TRBJ2-5, is NAGVMQNPRHLVRRRGQEARLRCSPMKGHSHVYWYRQLPEEGLKFMVYLQKENIIDESGMPKERFSAEFPKEGPSILRIQQVVRGDSAAYFCASSLQETQYFGPGTRLLVL.

The V gene is TRBV28, the J gene TRBJ1-5, with 9 bases that match TRBD1. Unmatched junction bases numbered 9, after V lost 5 bases and J lost 7 bases. Germline V CDR1 and CDR2: MDHEN, SYDVKM. The CDR3 is 15 residues long. The DNA of the CDR3 is TGTGCCAGCAGTCCCTGGGACAGGGAAAGACAGCCCCAGCATTTT. Translated, it gives CASSPWDRERQPQHF.

The chain uses TRBV28 and TRBJ1-4; D gene uncertain. Trimming cost V 3 bases and J 10 bases, with 9 bases left between them. Germline values: CDR1 MDHEN, CDR2 SYDVKM. The CDR3 is 12 residues long. As DNA, the CDR3 is TGTGCCAGCAGTTTTCCTCGGAGAAAACTGTTTTTT. Translating gives CASSFPRRKLFF.

The chain is built from TRBV4-1 and TRBJ2-3; possible D gene TRBD2, 5 bases. Trimming removed 2 bases at V and 3 bases at J, with 6 bases between. The CDR3 runs to 13 residues. CDR1 MGHRA and CDR2 YSYEKL come from the germline V gene. CDR3 nucleotide sequence: TGCGCCAGCAGCCAAACGGGGACAGATACGCAGTATTTT. Protein sequence: CASSQTGTDTQYF.

This clone was seen a single time. This rearrangement joins TRBV7-9 to TRBJ2-5, with TRBD2 as a possible D gene (6 bases). Trimming stripped 2 bases from V and 5 bases from J, with 12 bases between. The CDR3 runs 14 residues. CDR1 is SEHNR, CDR2 FQNEAQ, per germline (reference sequence). CDR3: CASSLTSKGETQYF. In DNA, the CDR3 is TGTGCCAGCAGCTTAACTAGCAAGGGGGAGACCCAGTACTTC.

The V call is TRBV7-9, the J call TRBJ2-7, with 10 bases aligning to TRBD1. The CDR3 has 16 amino acids. The germline CDR1 and CDR2 sequences are SEHNR and FQNEAQ (reference sequence). V was clipped by 5 bases and J by 1 base; unmatched bases: 8. CDR3 residues: CASSPKPGQGSYEQYF. CDR3 coding DNA: TGTGCCAGCAGCCCCAAACCGGGACAGGGGTCCTACGAGCAGTACTTC.